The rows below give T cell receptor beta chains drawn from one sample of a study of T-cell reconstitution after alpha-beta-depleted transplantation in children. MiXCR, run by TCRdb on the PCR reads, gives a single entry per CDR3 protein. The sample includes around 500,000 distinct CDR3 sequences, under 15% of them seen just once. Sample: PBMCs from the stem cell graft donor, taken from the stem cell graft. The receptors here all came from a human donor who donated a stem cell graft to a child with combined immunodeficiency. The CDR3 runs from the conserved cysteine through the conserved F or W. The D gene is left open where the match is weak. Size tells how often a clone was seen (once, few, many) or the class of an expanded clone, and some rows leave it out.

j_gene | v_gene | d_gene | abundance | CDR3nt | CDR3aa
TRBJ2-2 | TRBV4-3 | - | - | TGCGCCAGCAGCCAAGGGGTAGGAAGGGCAATCACCGGGGAGCTGTTTTTT | CASSQGVGRAITGELFF
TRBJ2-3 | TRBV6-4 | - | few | TGTGCCAGCAGTGACTCGTCCCAAAGCACAGATACGCAGTATTTT | CASSDSSQSTDTQYF
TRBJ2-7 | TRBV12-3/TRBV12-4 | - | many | TGTGCCAGCAGTGCCCCCCCCCGGCCGGGGCAGTACTTC | CASSAPPRPGQYF
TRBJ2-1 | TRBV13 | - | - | TGTGCCAGCAGCTTATGGGAGAACGGCCACAATGAGCAGTTCTTC | CASSLWENGHNEQFF
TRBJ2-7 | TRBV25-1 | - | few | TGTGCCAGCAGTGAATATAAACCCGGGTATACCTCCTACGAGCAGTACTTC | CASSEYKPGYTSYEQYF
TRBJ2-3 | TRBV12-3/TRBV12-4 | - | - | TGTGCCAGCAGACTTCGGGACACTTACACAGATACGCAGTATTTT | CASRLRDTYTDTQYF
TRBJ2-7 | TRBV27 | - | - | TGTGCCAGCAGTTTATCGAGGACAGACCACGAGCAGTACTTC | CASSLSRTDHEQYF
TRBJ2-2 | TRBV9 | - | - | TGTGCCAGCAGCGTAGTTAAGGGCGGGGAGCTGTTTTTT | CASSVVKGGELFF
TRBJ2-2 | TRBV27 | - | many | TGTGCCAGCAGTTCTCGTGGGGAGCTGTTTTTT | CASSSRGELFF
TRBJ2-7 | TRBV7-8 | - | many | TGTGCCAGCAGTTTGGGCAGGGGTGATGAGCAGTACTTC | CASSLGRGDEQYF
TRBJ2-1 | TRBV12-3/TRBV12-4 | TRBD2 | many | TGTGCCAGCAGTTTAGAGGAGACTAGCGGGATCTATGAGCAGTTCTTC | CASSLEETSGIYEQFF
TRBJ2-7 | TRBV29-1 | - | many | TGCAGCACCTTGACTCCCTCAGGCGAGCAGTACTTC | CSTLTPSGEQYF
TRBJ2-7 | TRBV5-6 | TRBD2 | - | TGTGCCAGCAGCTTGTTCCTAGCGGGGAGCTACGAGCAGTACTTC | CASSLFLAGSYEQYF
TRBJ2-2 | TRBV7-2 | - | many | TGTGCCAGCAGCGTAGGCGCAGGGCCCGGGGAGCTGTTTTTT | CASSVGAGPGELFF
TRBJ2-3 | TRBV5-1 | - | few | TGCGCCAGCAGCTTGACGGCCAGAAACGGCGATACGCAGTATTTT | CASSLTARNGDTQYF
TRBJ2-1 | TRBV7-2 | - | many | TGTGCCAGCACCAAGGGGAGCTCCTACAATGAGCAGTTCTTC | CASTKGSSYNEQFF